Below, one TCR beta chain is given with its context. CDR1 is LNHDA and CDR2 is SQIVND in the germline V gene (reference sequence). The CDR3 loop spans 14 amino acids. V trimming: 3 bases; J trimming: 7 bases; junction bases outside the gene matches: 5. Sequencing was performed with immunoSEQ multiplex PCR; in TCRdb, only in-frame clones are kept and a portion is missing. The sample shows about 60,000 clones, around 92% of them seen only once. This record comes from a study of T cell changes during pregnancy in multiple sclerosis. The receptor was isolated from a female donor with multiple sclerosis, enrolled in a pregnancy study. Here the sequenced sample was peripheral blood, taken in the first trimester of pregnancy. The chain carries TRBV19 and TRBJ2-1; 8 bases are a match to TRBD1. CDR3 loop: CASSISRGQNEQFF. The CDR3 nucleotides are TGTGCCAGTAGTATCTCCAGGGGGCAGAATGAGCAGTTCTTC.